This T cell receptor (beta chain) was sequenced for a study of T cell responses to AZD1222 COVID-19 vaccine. With regard to this clone: The target antigen is unknown.

General observations from the study: Close to half of spike-specific TCRs reportedly recognize unmutated variant regions.

Between the trimmed V and J ends, which lost 6 bases and 0 bases, there was a span of 12 bases. The CDR3 spans 14 residues. The germline CDR1 and CDR2 sequences are MDHEN and SYDVKM. Profiling relied on immunoSEQ multiplex PCR, and the TCRdb table lists in-frame clones only, not all of them. The sample comprises under 150,000 clones, roughly 87% of which are singletons, and 6.5% to 8.5% rests with the top ten. The material was peripheral blood, obtained on day 0 of AZD1222 vaccination. The chain is built from TRBV28 and TRBJ2-7, with no clear D. The TCR comes from an adult in good health. CDR3 sequence: CASRWGPISYEQYF. DNA for the CDR3: TGTGCCAGCAGGTGGGGTCCGATCTCCTACGAGCAGTACTTC.